Listed below are T cell receptor beta chains from one sample, sequenced in a study of vaccination and CD4 T cells after COVID-19. These receptors lack a known antigen. TCRdb itself ran the PCR reads through MiXCR, one entry per CDR3 protein. Altogether about 13,000 distinct CDR3 sequences are present, 45% to 60% being singletons, with the ten largest covering around 16%. Sequencing was done on a sample of CD4+ T cells from blood, cultured in vitro. Receptors originate from a human donor who had recovered from COVID-19. The CDR3 runs from the conserved cysteine through the conserved F or W. Each record gives: clone size, J gene, V gene, D gene, CDR3 protein, CDR3 DNA. The D gene is left open where the match is weak. Clone size is shown for a subset of rows, as once, few, many or a class of expanded clone.

few	TRBJ2-3	TRBV7-8	.	CASSPEVGPGTSRYF	.
.	TRBJ2-2	TRBV6-5	TRBD2	CASSYKGLAGAGELFF	TGTGCCAGCAGTTACAAGGGACTAGCGGGAGCCGGGGAGCTGTTTTTT
.	TRBJ2-1	TRBV27	.	CASSPTTRVNEQFF	TGTGCCAGCAGTCCCACAACTCGGGTGAATGAGCAGTTCTTC
.	TRBJ2-1	TRBV6-2/TRBV6-3	TRBD2	CASIPGGRRSEQFF	TGTGCCAGCATCCCGGGAGGCAGGAGGAGTGAGCAGTTCTTC
.	TRBJ2-6	TRBV27	TRBD1	CASSIGQATGPSGANVLTF	TGTGCCAGCAGTATTGGACAGGCCACCGGTCCTAGTGGGGCCAACGTCCTGACTTTC
.	TRBJ1-4	TRBV20-1	.	CSANETTAGGKLFF	TGCAGTGCTAACGAGACGACCGCGGGAGGAAAACTGTTTTTT
.	TRBJ2-3	TRBV5-5	TRBD2	CASKRLAGGSFTDTQYF	TGTGCCAGCAAAAGACTAGCGGGAGGGAGCTTCACAGATACGCAGTATTTT
.	TRBJ2-1	TRBV7-3	.	CASSYQGGFGNEQFF	TGTGCCAGCAGCTATCAGGGGGGTTTTGGTAATGAGCAGTTCTTC
.	TRBJ2-3	TRBV27	.	CASSFTGGTDTQYF	TGTGCCAGCAGTTTTACTGGAGGGACAGATACGCAGTATTTT
.	TRBJ1-1	TRBV30	.	CAWSSTAGTEAFF	TGTGCCTGGAGTTCGACAGCGGGGACTGAAGCTTTCTTT
.	TRBJ2-7	TRBV11-2	.	CASSLDLGLYEQYF	TGTGCCAGCAGCTTAGATCTGGGGCTTTACGAGCAGTACTTC
once	TRBJ2-1	TRBV2	.	CASSDGYNEQFF	TGTGCCAGCAGTGACGGATACAATGAGCAGTTCTTC
.	TRBJ2-1	TRBV20-1	.	CSASRAQSAGEQFF	TGCAGTGCTAGTCGGGCCCAATCCGCCGGTGAGCAGTTCTTC
few	TRBJ2-7	TRBV11-2	TRBD2	CASSFPTSGAEQYF	TGTGCCAGCAGCTTTCCGACTAGCGGGGCCGAGCAGTACTTC
.	TRBJ1-1	TRBV5-1	TRBD1	CASSPRDIGTGLRVGEAFF	TGCGCCAGCAGCCCGCGGGACATAGGGACAGGGCTCAGGGTGGGTGAAGCTTTCTTT
.	TRBJ1-5	TRBV4-2	.	CASSQDEGHNQPQHF	TGTGCCAGCAGCCAAGATGAGGGTCACAATCAGCCCCAGCATTTT
.	TRBJ2-6	TRBV5-1	.	CASSSNAGANVLTF	TGCGCCAGCAGTTCCAACGCTGGGGCCAACGTCCTGACTTTC
few	TRBJ2-5	TRBV5-1	.	CASSAQETQYF	TGCGCCAGCAGCGCTCAAGAGACCCAGTACTTC
.	TRBJ1-5	TRBV20-1	.	CSARSVHSNQPQHF	TGCAGTGCTAGATCGGTGCATAGCAATCAGCCCCAGCATTTT
.	TRBJ2-7	TRBV27	TRBD2	CASSSGLAGGKREQYF	TGTGCCAGCAGTTCGGGACTAGCGGGAGGCAAGAGGGAGCAGTACTTC
.	TRBJ2-7	TRBV11-2	.	CASSQGLIGEQYF	TGTGCCAGCAGCCAGGGTCTCATTGGGGAGCAGTACTTC
few	TRBJ2-7	TRBV2	TRBD2	CASSSSGNSAYEQYF	TGTGCCAGCAGTTCTAGCGGGAACAGCGCCTACGAGCAGTACTTC
.	TRBJ2-3	TRBV5-1	TRBD1	CASSRGQGLVGTDTQYF	TGCGCCAGCAGCCGCGGACAGGGATTGGTGGGCACAGATACGCAGTATTTT
few	TRBJ1-5	TRBV2	.	CASSVGEDYSNQPQHF	TGTGCCAGCAGTGTTGGGGAGGACTATAGCAATCAGCCCCAGCATTTT
few	TRBJ1-5	TRBV21-1	.	CASRRTGSNQPQHF	TGTGCCAGCAGGAGGACAGGGAGCAATCAGCCCCAGCATTTT
.	TRBJ2-5	TRBV7-3	TRBD1	CASSPTGVRRETQYF	TGTGCCAGCAGCCCAACAGGGGTTCGTCGAGAGACCCAGTACTTC
few	TRBJ2-2	TRBV20-1	.	CSASLRLNTGELFF	TGCAGTGCTAGTCTTCGGCTGAACACCGGGGAGCTGTTTTTT
few	TRBJ1-1	TRBV7-3	.	CASSRSREFEAFF	TGTGCCAGCAGCAGATCCAGGGAATTTGAAGCTTTCTTT
.	TRBJ1-1	TRBV5-4	.	CASSLYTGNTEAFF	TGTGCCAGCAGCTTATACACAGGGAACACTGAAGCTTTCTTT
.	TRBJ2-2	TRBV10-3	TRBD2	CAIKGGSGRETGELFF	TGTGCCATCAAAGGGGGGAGCGGGAGAGAAACCGGGGAGCTGTTTTTT
.	TRBJ2-6	TRBV6-4	.	CASSDGASSGANVLTF	TGTGCCAGCAGTGACGGCGCGAGCTCTGGGGCCAACGTCCTGACTTTC
few	TRBJ1-2	TRBV7-2	.	CASSALQGTRAISGYTF	TGTGCCAGCAGCGCCCTCCAGGGGACGCGAGCAATATCGGGCTACACCTTC
.	TRBJ2-7	TRBV20-1	.	CSAGTAGSSYEQYF	TGCAGTGCTGGGACAGCGGGGAGCTCCTACGAGCAGTACTTC
few	TRBJ2-7	TRBV20-1	.	CSARRVSEQYF	TGCAGTGCTAGGCGGGTATCCGAGCAGTACTTC
.	TRBJ1-1	TRBV27	TRBD1	CASSSRQGRTEAFF	TGTGCCAGCAGTTCCCGACAGGGCCGCACTGAAGCTTTCTTT
few	TRBJ2-1	TRBV7-8	.	CASRRQGLYNEQFF	TGTGCCAGCAGACGGCAGGGGCTGTACAATGAGCAGTTCTTC
once	TRBJ2-1	TRBV2	TRBD2	CASSARLAGKGEQFF	TGTGCCAGCAGTGCCCGACTAGCGGGAAAGGGTGAGCAGTTCTTC
.	TRBJ1-5	TRBV6-1	TRBD1	CASSEVGTGMGQPQHF	TGTGCCAGCAGTGAGGTGGGGACAGGGATGGGGCAGCCCCAGCATTTT
.	TRBJ2-5	TRBV7-3	.	CASSLKFRETQYF	TGTGCCAGCAGCTTAAAGTTCCGCGAGACCCAGTACTTC
.	TRBJ1-2	TRBV11-2	TRBD1	CASSTRTGKKQNYGYTF	TGTGCCAGCAGCACCCGGACAGGGAAAAAACAAAACTATGGCTACACCTTC
few	TRBJ1-6	TRBV15	TRBD1	CATTNEQGYYSPLHF	TGTGCCACCACCAACGAACAGGGGTATTATTCACCCCTCCACTTT
once	TRBJ2-5	TRBV18	TRBD1	CASSPPGQGSLGTQYF	TGTGCCAGCTCACCACCGGGACAGGGGTCTTTGGGGACCCAGTACTTC
.	TRBJ2-2	TRBV20-1	.	CSARVPVGVSNTGELFF	TGCAGTGCTAGAGTCCCCGTCGGGGTTTCGAACACCGGGGAGCTGTTTTTT
few	TRBJ2-2	TRBV20-1	.	CSAYNLGLGELFF	TGCAGTGCCTATAACCTAGGCCTGGGGGAGCTGTTTTTT
.	TRBJ1-5	TRBV4-1	.	CASSQDRAGRAQPQHF	TGCGCCAGCAGCCAAGATAGGGCAGGGCGCGCTCAGCCCCAGCATTTT
.	TRBJ2-1	TRBV6-1	TRBD2	CASGRTSGSYNEQFF	TGTGCCAGCGGGAGAACTAGCGGCTCCTACAATGAGCAGTTCTTC
few	TRBJ1-5	TRBV20-1	.	CSASGGVGQPQHF	TGCAGTGCTAGTGGAGGGGTTGGGCAGCCCCAGCATTTT
.	TRBJ2-5	TRBV14	.	CASSQVFTSGETQYF	TGTGCCAGCAGCCAAGTGTTTACTAGTGGAGAGACCCAGTACTTC
few	TRBJ2-1	TRBV7-9	TRBD2	CASSIVAGRTYNEQFF	TGTGCCAGCAGCATCGTAGCGGGTAGAACCTACAATGAGCAGTTCTTC
few	TRBJ1-2	TRBV6-1	TRBD1	CASGRQGNRYGYTF	TGTGCCAGCGGCAGACAGGGGAATCGGTATGGCTACACCTTC
few	TRBJ2-5	TRBV5-4	TRBD1	CASGGQGRQETQYF	TGTGCCAGCGGGGGACAGGGTAGGCAAGAGACCCAGTACTTC
few	TRBJ1-5	TRBV27	.	CASSLTGNNQPQHF	TGTGCCAGCAGTTTGACGGGAAATAATCAGCCCCAGCATTTT
.	TRBJ2-2	TRBV10-3	.	CAIREGPNTGELFF	TGTGCCATCAGGGAGGGCCCAAACACCGGGGAGCTGTTTTTT
.	TRBJ2-3	TRBV4-1	TRBD1	CASSQRGQVTDTQYF	TGCGCCAGCAGCCAAAGGGGACAGGTCACAGATACGCAGTATTTT